These T cell receptor beta chains were read from a single sample in a study of T cells in Graves' hyperthyroidism and ophthalmopathy. Each CDR3 protein gets one entry after TCRdb re-called the multiplex PCR reads with MiXCR. This sample has 550,000 to 650,000 distinct CDR3 sequences; approximately 15% occur once, and the top ten carry almost 6%. The specimen sequenced was blood. The receptors originated from a woman aged 25 to 45 with Graves' hyperthyroidism that later progressed to Graves' ophthalmopathy. Each CDR3 is given with its conserved first and last residue. The D gene is left open where the match is weak. The size of a clone is reported for some rows only, either as once, few or many, or as a class for expanded clones.

V: TRBV12-3/TRBV12-4; D: TRBD2; J: TRBJ2-1; size: many; DNA: TGTGCCAGCAGCTGGGGGACTAGCGGGTTAAATGAGCAGTTCTTC; CDR3: CASSWGTSGLNEQFF
V: TRBV11-3; D: NA; J: TRBJ1-4; size: few; DNA: TGTGCCAGCAGCTTTGGCGAGGGAGGTAATGAAAAACTGTTTTTT; CDR3: CASSFGEGGNEKLFF
V: TRBV4-1; D: NA; J: TRBJ1-2; size: NA; DNA: TGCGCCAGCAGCCAAGAATCGGGACGGAAAACTAACTATGGCTACACCTTC; CDR3: CASSQESGRKTNYGYTF
V: TRBV6-6; D: NA; J: TRBJ1-5; size: many; DNA: TGTGCCAGCAGTTACCGGGGGGATAGGGAGAATCAGCCCCAGCATTTT; CDR3: CASSYRGDRENQPQHF
V: TRBV2; D: NA; J: TRBJ1-3; size: NA; DNA: TGTGCCAGCAGCCTCCTAGGGGGAAACACCATATATTTT; CDR3: CASSLLGGNTIYF
V: TRBV6-1; D: NA; J: TRBJ2-2; size: few; DNA: TGTGCCAGCATTCGAGCGGAGAACACCGGGGAGCTGTTTTTT; CDR3: CASIRAENTGELFF
V: TRBV27; D: NA; J: TRBJ1-3; size: few; DNA: TGTGCCAGAAACTGGGCAAACACCATATATTTT; CDR3: CARNWANTIYF
V: TRBV2; D: NA; J: TRBJ2-1; size: NA; DNA: TGTGCCAGCAGGGACTTTCCTAGCTCCTACAATGAGCAGTTCTTC; CDR3: CASRDFPSSYNEQFF
V: TRBV15; D: NA; J: TRBJ2-7; size: many; DNA: TGTGCCACCAGCAGAGATCCGGGTGACGGCTACGAGCAGTACTTC; CDR3: CATSRDPGDGYEQYF
V: TRBV6-1; D: TRBD2; J: TRBJ2-7; size: NA; DNA: TGTGCCAGCAGCACAAAGCGGGGCAACGAGCAGTACTTC; CDR3: CASSTKRGNEQYF
V: TRBV19; D: TRBD2; J: TRBJ2-1; size: few; DNA: TGTGCCAGTAGTATAGTCCCTAGCGGGAGTTTCGTTGGGCAGTTCTTC; CDR3: CASSIVPSGSFVGQFF
V: TRBV19; D: NA; J: TRBJ1-2; size: NA; DNA: TGTGCCAGTAGTATCACCGCCTCTAACTATGGCTACACCTTC; CDR3: CASSITASNYGYTF
V: TRBV11-3; D: NA; J: TRBJ1-1; size: many; DNA: TGTGCCAGCAGCATTGACCCCTTGGGTACTGAAGCTTTCTTT; CDR3: CASSIDPLGTEAFF
V: TRBV5-1; D: TRBD1; J: TRBJ2-3; size: many; DNA: TGCGCCAGCAGCTACGGACAGGGGATGACAGATACGCAGTATTTT; CDR3: CASSYGQGMTDTQYF
V: TRBV7-8; D: NA; J: TRBJ2-1; size: many; DNA: TGTGCCAGCAGCTTACCCCCCGGTGATGAGCAGTTCTTC; CDR3: CASSLPPGDEQFF
V: TRBV10-3; D: NA; J: TRBJ1-1; size: NA; DNA: TGTGCCATCAGTGACGCACTGGGGCGGGGCACTGAAGCTTTCTTT; CDR3: CAISDALGRGTEAFF
V: TRBV2; D: TRBD1; J: TRBJ2-2; size: many; DNA: TGTGCCACTCAGGGGGAACTTCGTGGCGGGGAGCTGTTTTTT; CDR3: CATQGELRGGELFF
V: TRBV7-8; D: NA; J: TRBJ2-1; size: NA; DNA: TGTGCCAGCAGCTCTTCCGGGACGGATTACAATGAGCAGTTCTTC; CDR3: CASSSSGTDYNEQFF
V: TRBV7-3; D: NA; J: TRBJ1-1; size: once; DNA: TGTGCCAGCAGCTTACGGAGGGCGGGCACTGAAGCTTTCTTT; CDR3: CASSLRRAGTEAFF
V: TRBV7-9; D: TRBD1; J: TRBJ1-2; size: few; DNA: TGTGCCAGCAGCTCGGGACAGGAACTTAACTATGGCTACACCTTC; CDR3: CASSSGQELNYGYTF
V: TRBV29-1; D: TRBD1; J: TRBJ2-2; size: many; DNA: TGCATCCCTCGTAGGGGGCGCGACACCGGGGAGCTGTTTTTT; CDR3: CIPRRGRDTGELFF
V: TRBV30; D: NA; J: TRBJ1-2; size: many; DNA: TGTGCCTGGGGAAACAGGGCGGATGGCTACACCTTC; CDR3: CAWGNRADGYTF
V: TRBV11-3; D: TRBD1; J: TRBJ2-5; size: many; DNA: TGTGCCAGCAGCTTGGACAGGGGCGGAGAGACCCAGTACTTC; CDR3: CASSLDRGGETQYF
V: TRBV28; D: TRBD2; J: TRBJ2-5; size: NA; DNA: TGTGCCAGCAGTGCCGCGGGAGGGGACCAAGAGACCCAGTACTTC; CDR3: CASSAAGGDQETQYF
V: TRBV10-2; D: TRBD2; J: TRBJ2-1; size: NA; DNA: TGCGCCAGCAGGTATCTGCGGGAGCCCCCCTACAATGAGCAGTTCTTC; CDR3: CASRYLREPPYNEQFF
V: TRBV20-1; D: NA; J: TRBJ1-2; size: many; DNA: TGCAGTGCTAGCCGGGGACACCGACTATCTAACTATGGCTACACCTTC; CDR3: CSASRGHRLSNYGYTF
V: TRBV7-9; D: NA; J: TRBJ1-1; size: many; DNA: TGTGCCAGCAGCTTGGGTGTCGCACCGAACACTGAAGCTTTCTTT; CDR3: CASSLGVAPNTEAFF
V: TRBV5-4; D: TRBD2; J: TRBJ2-5; size: once; DNA: TGTGCCAGCAGCTTGGTTAGCGGGGAAGAGACCCAGTACTTC; CDR3: CASSLVSGEETQYF
V: TRBV11-3; D: TRBD2; J: TRBJ2-1; size: many; DNA: TGTGCCAGCAGCTCTAGCGGGAGAAGTTTTAATGAGCAGTTCTTC; CDR3: CASSSSGRSFNEQFF
V: TRBV12-3/TRBV12-4; D: NA; J: TRBJ1-3; size: many; DNA: TGTGCCAGCAGTTTCGGGGGCACTGGAAACACCATATATTTT; CDR3: CASSFGGTGNTIYF
V: TRBV3-1; D: TRBD2; J: TRBJ2-2; size: NA; DNA: TGTGCCAGCAGCCAAGATCTAGGGAGGGCCCACACCGGGGAGCTGTTTTTT; CDR3: CASSQDLGRAHTGELFF
V: TRBV6-5; D: NA; J: TRBJ1-6; size: few; DNA: TGTGCCAGCAGTTACGGACGGTTTATCAATTCACCCCTCCACTTT; CDR3: CASSYGRFINSPLHF
V: TRBV19; D: NA; J: TRBJ2-1; size: NA; DNA: TGTGCCAGTAGTATATTTAGGTCCTCCCAATTGAACAATGAGCAGTTCTTC; CDR3: CASSIFRSSQLNNEQFF
V: TRBV20-1; D: NA; J: TRBJ2-7; size: few; DNA: TGCAGTGCTAGAGACCCCTTGGGGGAGTCTTACGAGCAGTACTTC; CDR3: CSARDPLGESYEQYF
V: TRBV19; D: TRBD1; J: TRBJ1-5; size: many; DNA: TGTGCCAGTACCGATGAGGGACAGGGCCATCAGCCCCAGCATTTT; CDR3: CASTDEGQGHQPQHF
V: TRBV6-1; D: NA; J: TRBJ2-3; size: many; DNA: TGTGCCAGCAAGGGAAGCACAGATACGCAGTATTTT; CDR3: CASKGSTDTQYF
V: TRBV28; D: NA; J: TRBJ2-1; size: few; DNA: TGTGCCAGCAGTTTTCTCCGTGACGCTTACAATGAGCAGTTCTTC; CDR3: CASSFLRDAYNEQFF
V: TRBV6-5; D: NA; J: TRBJ2-1; size: NA; DNA: TGTGCCAGCAGTTACTCGCTAGCCACCTACAATGAGCAGTTCTTC; CDR3: CASSYSLATYNEQFF
V: TRBV7-8; D: NA; J: TRBJ1-5; size: NA; DNA: TGTGCCAGCAGCACCCGGACGGACTATAGCAATCAGCCCCAGCATTTT; CDR3: CASSTRTDYSNQPQHF
V: TRBV20-1; D: TRBD2; J: TRBJ2-7; size: many; DNA: TGCAGTGCTAGTCGGACTAGCGGGAGGTTGATCTACGAGCAGTACTTC; CDR3: CSASRTSGRLIYEQYF
V: TRBV5-1; D: NA; J: TRBJ2-2; size: few; DNA: TGCGCCAGCAGAGAGGCAGGGACGAACACCGGGGAGCTGTTTTTT; CDR3: CASREAGTNTGELFF
V: TRBV5-6; D: NA; J: TRBJ2-2; size: many; DNA: TGTGCCAGCAGCTTAGATCCGAACACCGGGGAGCTGTTTTTT; CDR3: CASSLDPNTGELFF
V: TRBV20-1; D: NA; J: TRBJ2-7; size: NA; DNA: TGCAGTGCTGGGGACGGCCAGTCCTACGAGCAGTACTTC; CDR3: CSAGDGQSYEQYF
V: TRBV6-5; D: NA; J: TRBJ1-2; size: NA; DNA: TGTGCCAGCAGTTACTCCCAATCGGACAGTAGCTCCTATGGCTACACCTTC; CDR3: CASSYSQSDSSSYGYTF
V: TRBV6-1; D: TRBD1; J: TRBJ2-3; size: many; DNA: TGTGCCAGCAGTCATGGGGGGGGACAGGGTATTTGGAGCACAGATACGCAGTATTTT; CDR3: CASSHGGGQGIWSTDTQYF
V: TRBV5-1; D: NA; J: TRBJ1-4; size: many; DNA: TGCGCCAGCAGAGACGGAGTCTCGGAAATGGAAAAACTGTTTTTT; CDR3: CASRDGVSEMEKLFF
V: TRBV14; D: NA; J: TRBJ1-2; size: many; DNA: TGTGCCAGCAGCCATCTTTCAGGGCCTAACTATGGCTACACCTTC; CDR3: CASSHLSGPNYGYTF
V: TRBV20-1; D: NA; J: TRBJ1-2; size: NA; DNA: TGCAGTGCTAGAGATCGCGGAGTGTATGGCTACACCTTC; CDR3: CSARDRGVYGYTF
V: TRBV10-3; D: NA; J: TRBJ2-5; size: many; DNA: TGTGCCATCCGGGCCCAGGGTGGTCAAGAGACCCAGTACTTC; CDR3: CAIRAQGGQETQYF
V: TRBV5-1; D: TRBD2; J: TRBJ2-1; size: few; DNA: TGCGCCAGTCACGGCGGGAGGGCCGGGAATGAGCAGTTCTTC; CDR3: CASHGGRAGNEQFF
V: TRBV11-2; D: NA; J: TRBJ2-3; size: many; DNA: TGTGCCAGCAGCTTAGGCGGCGACGCGACCGATACGCAGTATTTT; CDR3: CASSLGGDATDTQYF
V: TRBV3-1; D: NA; J: TRBJ2-1; size: many; DNA: TGTGCCAGCAGCCAAGCGGGACGGGATGAGCAGTTCTTC; CDR3: CASSQAGRDEQFF
V: TRBV29-1; D: NA; J: TRBJ1-1; size: NA; DNA: TGCAGCGTTGAAGGGGAAGGTGTAGCTTTCTTT; CDR3: CSVEGEGVAFF
V: TRBV27; D: TRBD1; J: TRBJ1-1; size: NA; DNA: TGTGCCAGCAGGGAGACAGGGGGCTTAGGCACTGAAGCTTTCTTT; CDR3: CASRETGGLGTEAFF